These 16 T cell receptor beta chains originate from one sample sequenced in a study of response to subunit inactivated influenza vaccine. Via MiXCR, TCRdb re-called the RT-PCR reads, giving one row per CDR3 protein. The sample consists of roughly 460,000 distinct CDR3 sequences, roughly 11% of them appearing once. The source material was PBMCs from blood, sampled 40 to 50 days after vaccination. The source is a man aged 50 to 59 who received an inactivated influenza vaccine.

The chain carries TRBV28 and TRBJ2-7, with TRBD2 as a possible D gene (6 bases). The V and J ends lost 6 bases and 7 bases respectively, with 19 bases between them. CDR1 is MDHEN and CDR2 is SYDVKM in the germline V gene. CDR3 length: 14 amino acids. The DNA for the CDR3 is TGTGCCAGCAGCATTTACCGGGGGTCTGGGGAGCAGTACTTC. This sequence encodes CASSIYRGSGEQYF.

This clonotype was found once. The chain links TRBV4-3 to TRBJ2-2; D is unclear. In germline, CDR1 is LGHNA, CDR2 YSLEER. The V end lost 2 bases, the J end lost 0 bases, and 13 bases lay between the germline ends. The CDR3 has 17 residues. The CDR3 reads CASSQPPAGANTGELFF. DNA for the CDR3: TGCGCCAGCAGCCAACCGCCTGCAGGCGCGAACACCGGGGAGCTGTTTTTT.

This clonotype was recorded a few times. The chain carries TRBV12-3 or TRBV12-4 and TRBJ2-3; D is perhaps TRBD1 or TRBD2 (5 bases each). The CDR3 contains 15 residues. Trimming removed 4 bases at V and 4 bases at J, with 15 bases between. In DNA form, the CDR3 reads TGTGCCAGCAGTTGGGCAGGGAGAAGGGCAGATACGCAGTATTTT. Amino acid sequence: CASSWAGRRADTQYF.

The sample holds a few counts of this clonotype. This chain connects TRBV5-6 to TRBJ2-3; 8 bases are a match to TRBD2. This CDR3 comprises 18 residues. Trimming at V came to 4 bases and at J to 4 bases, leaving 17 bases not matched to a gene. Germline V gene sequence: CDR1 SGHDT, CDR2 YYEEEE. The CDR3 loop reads CASSPGRGLVLKSDTQYF. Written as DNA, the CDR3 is TGTGCCAGCAGCCCTGGCCGGGGACTAGTATTAAAGTCAGATACGCAGTATTTT.

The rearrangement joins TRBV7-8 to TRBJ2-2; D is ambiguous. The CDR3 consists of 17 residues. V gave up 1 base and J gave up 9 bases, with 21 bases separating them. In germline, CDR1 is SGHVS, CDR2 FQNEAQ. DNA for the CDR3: TGTGCCAGCAGCTTAGAGACTTTTGGGGTCCCTGGCTGGGAGCTGTTTTTT. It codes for CASSLETFGVPGWELFF.

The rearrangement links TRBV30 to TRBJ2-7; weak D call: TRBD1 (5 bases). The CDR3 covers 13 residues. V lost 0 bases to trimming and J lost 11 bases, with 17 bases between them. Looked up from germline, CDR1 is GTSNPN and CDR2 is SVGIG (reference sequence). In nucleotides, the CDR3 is TGTGCCTGGAGTGTAGGGGCCGTAGGTGGGAAGTACTTC. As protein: CAWSVGAVGGKYF.

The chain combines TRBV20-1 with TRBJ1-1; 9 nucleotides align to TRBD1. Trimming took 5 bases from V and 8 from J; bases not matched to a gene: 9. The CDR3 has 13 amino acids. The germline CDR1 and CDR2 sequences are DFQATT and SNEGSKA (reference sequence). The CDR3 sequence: CSADRGRSPEAFF. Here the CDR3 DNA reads TGCAGTGCTGACAGGGGGAGATCCCCCGAAGCTTTCTTT.

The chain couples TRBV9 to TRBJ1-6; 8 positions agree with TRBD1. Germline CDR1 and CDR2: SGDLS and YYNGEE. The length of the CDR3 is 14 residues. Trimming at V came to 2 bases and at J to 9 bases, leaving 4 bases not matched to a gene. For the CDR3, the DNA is TGTGCCAGCAGCGTTCAGGGGGCGATTTCACCCCTCCACTTT. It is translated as CASSVQGAISPLHF.

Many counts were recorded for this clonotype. In nucleotides, the CDR3 is TGCGCCAGCAGCTTGGAGGGGCGTCAAGAGACCCAGTACTTC. This translates into CASSLEGRQETQYF. The chain joins TRBV5-1 to TRBJ2-5, with D perhaps matching TRBD1 (5 bases). The CDR3 covers 14 residues. V lost 0 bases, J lost 2 bases, and 8 bases lay in between. Germline CDR1 is SGHRS and CDR2 is YFSETQ.

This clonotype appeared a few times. In DNA form, the CDR3 reads TGCAGCGTTGAATTGGGAACAGGCTCCTACGAGCAGTACTTC. Residues: CSVELGTGSYEQYF. This chain uses TRBV29-1 with TRBJ2-7; TRBD1 is a possible D gene (5 bases). V lost 2 bases to trimming and J lost 0 bases, with 11 bases between them. CDR1 SQVTM and CDR2 ANQGSEA come from the germline V gene. CDR3 size: 14 residues.

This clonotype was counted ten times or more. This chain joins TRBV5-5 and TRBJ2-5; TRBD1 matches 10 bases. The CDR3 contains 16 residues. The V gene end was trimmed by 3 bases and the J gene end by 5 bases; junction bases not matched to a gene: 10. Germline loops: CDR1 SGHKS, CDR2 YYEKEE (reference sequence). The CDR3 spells CASSSTGTGARETQYF. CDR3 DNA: TGTGCCAGCAGCTCAACCGGGACAGGGGCCCGTGAGACCCAGTACTTC.

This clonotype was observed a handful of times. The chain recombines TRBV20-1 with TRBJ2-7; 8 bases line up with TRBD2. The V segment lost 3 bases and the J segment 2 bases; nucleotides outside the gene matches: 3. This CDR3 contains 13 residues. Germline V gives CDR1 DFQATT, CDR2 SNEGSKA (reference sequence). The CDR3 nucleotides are TGCAGTGCTAGGCCTAGCGGGCCCTACGAGCAGTACTTC. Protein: CSARPSGPYEQYF.

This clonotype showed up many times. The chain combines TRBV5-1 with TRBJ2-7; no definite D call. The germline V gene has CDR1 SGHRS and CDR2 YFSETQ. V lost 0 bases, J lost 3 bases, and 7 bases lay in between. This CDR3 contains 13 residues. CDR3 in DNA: TGCGCCAGCAGCTTGGATCCAGTCTACGAGCAGTACTTC. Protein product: CASSLDPVYEQYF.

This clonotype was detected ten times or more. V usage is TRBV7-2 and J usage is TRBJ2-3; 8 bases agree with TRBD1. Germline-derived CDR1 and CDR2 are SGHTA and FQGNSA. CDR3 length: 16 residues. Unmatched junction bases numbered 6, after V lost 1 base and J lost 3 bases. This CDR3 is CASSLGRTGKTDTQYF. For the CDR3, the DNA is TGTGCCAGCAGCTTAGGACGGACAGGGAAAACAGATACGCAGTATTTT.

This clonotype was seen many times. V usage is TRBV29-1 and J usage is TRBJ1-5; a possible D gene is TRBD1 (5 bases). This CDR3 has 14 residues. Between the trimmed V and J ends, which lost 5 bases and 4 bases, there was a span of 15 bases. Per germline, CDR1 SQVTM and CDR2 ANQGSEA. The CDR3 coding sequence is TGCAGCGTTCGGGGGACGGACCAAAATCAGCCCCAGCATTTT. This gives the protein CSVRGTDQNQPQHF. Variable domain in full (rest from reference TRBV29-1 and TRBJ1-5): SAVISQKPSRDICQRGTSLTIQCQVDSQVTMMFWYRQQPGQSLTLIATANQGSEATYESGFVIDKFPISRPNLTFSTLTVSNMSPEDSSIYLCSVRGTDQNQPQHFGDGTRLSIL.

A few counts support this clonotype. CDR3 DNA sequence: TGTGCCAGCAGCCCTGGGTGGGCCTCCAATGAGCAGTTCTTC. Residues: CASSPGWASNEQFF. V gene TRBV3-1 combines with J gene TRBJ2-1; D ambiguous. Per germline, CDR1 LGHDT and CDR2 YNNKEL (reference sequence). The CDR3 is 14 residues long. V gave up 4 bases and J gave up 6 bases, with 13 bases separating them.